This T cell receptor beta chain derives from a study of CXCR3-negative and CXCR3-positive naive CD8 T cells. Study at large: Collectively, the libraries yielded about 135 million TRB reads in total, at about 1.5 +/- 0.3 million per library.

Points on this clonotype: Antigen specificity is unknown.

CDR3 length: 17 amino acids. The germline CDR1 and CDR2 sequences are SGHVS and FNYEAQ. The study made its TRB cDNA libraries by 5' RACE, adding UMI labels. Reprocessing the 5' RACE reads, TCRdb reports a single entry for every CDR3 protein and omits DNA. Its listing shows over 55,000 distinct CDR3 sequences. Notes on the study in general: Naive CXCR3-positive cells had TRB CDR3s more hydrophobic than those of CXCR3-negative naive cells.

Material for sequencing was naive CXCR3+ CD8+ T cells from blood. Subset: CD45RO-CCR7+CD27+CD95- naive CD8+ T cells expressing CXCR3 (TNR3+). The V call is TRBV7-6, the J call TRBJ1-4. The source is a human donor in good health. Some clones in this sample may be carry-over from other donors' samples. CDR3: CASSLSEYRAFNEKLFF.